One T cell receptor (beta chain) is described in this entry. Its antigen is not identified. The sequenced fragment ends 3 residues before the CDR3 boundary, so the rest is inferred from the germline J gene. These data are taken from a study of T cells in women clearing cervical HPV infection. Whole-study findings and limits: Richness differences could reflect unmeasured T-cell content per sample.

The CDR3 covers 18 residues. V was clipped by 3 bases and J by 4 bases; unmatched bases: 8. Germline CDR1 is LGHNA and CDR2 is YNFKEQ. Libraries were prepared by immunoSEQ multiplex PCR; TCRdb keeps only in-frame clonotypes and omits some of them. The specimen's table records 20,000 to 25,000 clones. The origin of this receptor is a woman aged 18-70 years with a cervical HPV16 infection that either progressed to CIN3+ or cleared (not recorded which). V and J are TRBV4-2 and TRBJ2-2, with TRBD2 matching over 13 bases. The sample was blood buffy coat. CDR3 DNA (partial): TGTGCCAGCAGCCACCACGTACTAGCGGGGGGGGGCACCGGGGAG. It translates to CASSHHVLAGGGTGE. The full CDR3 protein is CASSHHVLAGGGTGELFF.